A selection of T cell receptor beta chains follows, all from one sample in a study of OX40 agonist ivuxolimab in advanced cancers. Produced via immunoSEQ multiplex PCR; TCRdb's table is partial and in-frame only. This table has roughly 58,000 clones, about 83% appearing once. Sequencing used CD4+ or CD8+ T cells sorted from blood, obtained in a trial of the OX40 agonist ivuxolimab. These TCRs come from an adult with an advanced solid tumor such as melanoma, head and neck, liver or kidney cancer. Each CDR3 is given with its conserved first and last residue. A D gene is named only where the DNA matches it firmly. Clone size is stated in some rows and not others, as once, few, many or a class when expanded.

>TRBV10-3|.|.
CAISELGVSTDTQYF
>TRBV7-8|.|.
CASSLVAGVNTEAFF
>TRBV15|TRBD2|.
CATSRSLGGTDTQYF
>TRBV21-1|.|.
CASSALQGSLGYTF
>TRBV30|TRBD1|.
CAWSAVGQVNEKLFF
>TRBV25-1|TRBD1|.
CASRQGAANTGELFF
>TRBV30|.|.
CAWSRGPAVPLHF
>TRBV5-1|.|.
CASSLGGLSGANVLTF
>TRBV7-8|.|.
CASSARTVFTGGYTF
>TRBV6-5|.|.
CASLSGAGTEAFF
>TRBV15|TRBD2|.
CATSRGLAESYEQYF
>TRBV4-1|.|.
CASSPRSMNTEAFF
>TRBV14|.|.
CASSQGGQVRKYGYTF
>TRBV30|.|.
CAWSAGEVGEAFF
>TRBV6-6|TRBD1|.
CASRTGGSHQPQHF
>TRBV10-3|TRBD1|few
CAIRGDREGGKLFF
>TRBV19|.|.
CASNKGYYGYTF
>TRBV15|.|.
CATSLGLGEKLFF
>TRBV7-8|TRBD1|.
CASSYGTGDEQFF
>TRBV6-1|.|once
CASSPWDNQETQYF
>TRBV4-1|TRBD1|.
CASSQADTGGEASGYTF
>TRBV9|TRBD1|.
CASSVATEGAYEQYF
>TRBV15|.|.
CATSRDFGTNEKLFF
>TRBV27|.|.
CASSLRWGEKLFF
>TRBV4-1|TRBD1|.
CASSQFRQGDTQYF